This passage covers 25 T cell receptor beta chains from one sample sequenced in a study of cytomegalovirus exposure and HLA in healthy donors (dated by TCRdb to about 2017). The method behind the library was the immunoSEQ multiplex PCR assay. The multiplex PCR relied on a mix of 60 forward primers for TCR Vbeta segments and 13 reverse primers for TCR Jbeta segments. TCRdb obtained this table from immuneACCESS and retained in-frame rearrangements with V and J assigned. These tables miss some clones; where compared with another copy, unresolved V genes account for less than half of the shortfall, and the remainder is unexplained. This sample has around 140,000 clones in its table, and 75% to 85% of those were observed once. The ten largest account for 1.8% of the sample. Sequencing was done on a sample of PBMCs. Receptors were obtained from a female donor in good health and CMV-seropositive.

The DNA of the CDR3 is TGCGCCAGCAGCCACCAGGGGAACTTTGCAGATGAGCAGTTCTTC. The encoded protein is CASSHQGNFADEQFF. The rearrangement joins TRBV5-1 to TRBJ2-1; possible D gene TRBD1, 6 bases. The CDR3 loop spans 15 amino acids. Germline V CDR1 and CDR2: SGHRS, YFSETQ. V was trimmed by 4 bases and J by 8 bases, leaving 19 bases between them.

This clone was counted between two and nine times. The chain links TRBV11-2 to TRBJ2-2, with 10 bases fitting TRBD1. The CDR3 length is 15 residues. V shed 4 bases and J 4 bases; nucleotides not matched to a gene: 3. Per the germline V gene, CDR1 is SGHAT and CDR2 is FQNNGV. The CDR3 loop reads CASSWDRGRTGELFF. The CDR3 region has the DNA TGTGCCAGCAGCTGGGACAGGGGTCGCACCGGGGAGCTGTTTTTT.

V usage is TRBV14 and J usage is TRBJ2-5; D gene ambiguous. The ends were cut back, 1 base at V and 5 bases at J, with 8 bases in the middle. CDR3 size: 13 residues. Per the germline V gene, CDR1 is SGHDN and CDR2 is FVKESK. This CDR3 reads CASSQGQVETQYF. The CDR3 DNA sequence: TGTGCCAGCAGCCAAGGCCAGGTGGAGACCCAGTACTTC.

The genes are TRBV9 and TRBJ1-5; 9 nucleotides match TRBD1. Trimming at V came to 7 bases and at J to 4 bases, leaving 3 bases not matched to a gene. The CDR3 is 13 residues long. CDR1 and CDR2 (germline): SGDLS, YYNGEE. The CDR3 sequence: CASGDRENQPQHF. CDR3 in DNA: TGTGCCAGCGGGGACAGGGAGAATCAGCCCCAGCATTTT.

This clone was seen a single time. The V and J genes are TRBV5-6 and TRBJ1-5; tentative D call: TRBD1 (6 bases). Germline values: CDR1 SGHDT, CDR2 YYEEEE. Trimming cost V 2 bases and J 0 bases, with 12 bases left between them. The CDR3 is 16 residues long. The CDR3 DNA is TGTGCCAGCAGCTTCGGGGGGGCAGTTAGCAATCAGCCCCAGCATTTT. Protein product: CASSFGGAVSNQPQHF.

This chain links TRBV5-6 with TRBJ2-7, with 8 positions matching TRBD1. The CDR3 is 16 amino acids. From germline, CDR1 is SGHDT and CDR2 YYEEEE. With V trimmed by 0 bases and J by 6 bases, 11 bases remained unmatched. The CDR3 nucleotides read TGTGCCAGCAGCTTGGAGATTTCGACAGGGGCTGGCGAGCAGTACTTC. It translates to CASSLEISTGAGEQYF.

The chain links TRBV18 to TRBJ2-7; 9 nucleotides line up with TRBD1. Germline lookup yields CDR1 KGHSH and CDR2 LQKENI. The ends lost 6 bases at V and 5 bases at J; junction bases unmatched: 8. The CDR3 covers 14 residues. The CDR3 spells CASSRGTGNHEQYF. For the CDR3, the DNA is TGTGCCAGCTCCCGCGGGACAGGGAACCACGAGCAGTACTTC.

The chain combines TRBV5-5 with TRBJ1-4; D is unresolved. Germline V gene sequence: CDR1 SGHKS, CDR2 YYEKEE (reference sequence). This CDR3 comprises 16 residues. V was clipped by 1 base and J by 6 bases, with 16 bases between them. In DNA, the CDR3 is TGTGCCAGCAGCTTGTGGGGAGGAGGGCCCTATGAAAAACTGTTTTTT. Protein sequence: CASSLWGGGPYEKLFF.

The chain carries TRBV27 and TRBJ2-7; TRBD1 matches at 8 bases. Germline V gene data show CDR1 as MNHEY and CDR2 as SMNVEV (reference sequence). The CDR3 totals 14 residues. V dropped 4 bases and J dropped 3; count of bases not matched to a gene: 5. CDR3 sequence: CASSWGDRGYEQYF. The CDR3 DNA reads as TGTGCCAGCAGTTGGGGAGACAGGGGCTACGAGCAGTACTTC.

This chain uses TRBV27 with TRBJ2-7; TRBD2 matches at 13 bases. J gave up 3 bases and V 5 bases, and 4 bases lay outside the gene matches. The CDR3 length is 15 residues. CDR1 is MNHEY and CDR2 is SMNVEV in the germline V gene (reference sequence). CDR3 loop: CASSRGLAGVYEQYF. Here the CDR3 DNA reads TGTGCCAGCAGTCGCGGACTAGCGGGAGTCTACGAGCAGTACTTC.

The V gene is TRBV9, the J gene TRBJ1-1; D remains ambiguous. With 2 bases removed from V and 0 bases from J, the gap between germline ends came to 8 bases. The CDR3 spans 14 residues. Germline CDR1 and CDR2: SGDLS and YYNGEE. The CDR3 here is CASSVLDMNTEAFF. As DNA, the CDR3 is TGTGCCAGCAGCGTTTTAGATATGAACACTGAAGCTTTCTTT.

The V and J genes are TRBV23-1 and TRBJ2-2, with 7 bases matching TRBD1. TRBV23-1 is an open reading frame, and its role is uncertain. V dropped 4 bases and J dropped 4; count of bases not matched to a gene: 12. The CDR3 is 17 amino acids. The CDR3 DNA reads as TGCGCCAGCAGTCCATCATCGGGACAGCTCCTCACCGGGGAGCTGTTTTTT. Translated: CASSPSSGQLLTGELFF.

The chain carries TRBV5-4 and TRBJ2-7; 10 bases are a match to TRBD2. This CDR3 is built from 14 residues. Germline CDR1 reads SGHNT; CDR2 reads YYREEE (reference sequence). V gave up 6 bases and J gave up 5 bases; unmatched junction bases: 8. The CDR3 coding sequence is TGTGCCAGCACCAATCCTAGCGGGAGCGACGAGCAGTACTTC. Translated: CASTNPSGSDEQYF.

This clone came up once. The V gene is TRBV5-4, the J gene TRBJ2-3, with a weak D call TRBD1 (6 bases). This CDR3 has 13 amino acids. Trimming removed 2 bases from V and 7 bases from J, with 11 bases in between. Germline CDR1 and CDR2: SGHNT and YYREEE (reference sequence). The CDR3 reads CASSFGGVNTQYF. The DNA of the CDR3 is TGTGCCAGCAGCTTTGGGGGCGTGAATACGCAGTATTTT.

The chain couples TRBV7-3 to TRBJ2-2; no clear D. Germline V gene data show CDR1 as SGHTA and CDR2 as FQGTGA. This CDR3 region has 13 residues. The V gene lost 4 bases and the J gene lost 7 bases, with 10 bases spanning the gap. This CDR3 reads CASSYERSGELFF. The DNA for the CDR3 is TGTGCCAGCAGCTACGAGAGGAGCGGGGAGCTGTTTTTT.

This rearrangement joins TRBV7-8 to TRBJ2-5; 8 bases are a match to TRBD1. This CDR3 contains 17 residues. CDR1 is SGHVS, CDR2 FQNEAQ, per germline. Unmatched junction bases numbered 12, after V lost 2 bases and J lost 4 bases. DNA of the CDR3: TGTGCCAGCAGCTTAAGGAAACCGGGACAGGCTCGAGAGACCCAGTACTTC. Translation gives CASSLRKPGQARETQYF.

This clone was detected only a few times. The chain combines TRBV19 with TRBJ2-3, with 7 bases matching TRBD2. Trimming removed 8 bases from V and 0 bases from J; junction bases left unmatched: 8. Germline V CDR1 and CDR2: LNHDA, SQIVND (reference sequence). This CDR3 region has 15 residues. CDR3 region: CASSSGAASTDTQYF. CDR3 bases: TGTGCCAGTTCCAGCGGGGCGGCTAGCACAGATACGCAGTATTTT.

In nucleotides, the CDR3 is TGCGCCAGCAGCACCAACTTGGATACGCAGTATTTT. Encoded protein: CASSTNLDTQYF. The rearrangement uses TRBV5-1 and TRBJ2-3; D is unresolved. The CDR3 length is 12 residues. CDR1 SGHRS and CDR2 YFSETQ come from the germline V gene. The V gene lost 4 bases and the J gene lost 6 bases, with 9 bases spanning the gap.

The genes are TRBV18 and TRBJ1-3; D perhaps matches TRBD1 (6 bases). Per germline, CDR1 KGHSH and CDR2 LQKENI. The CDR3 spans 14 residues. V was shortened by 5 bases and J by 0 bases, with 8 bases between the two germline ends. The CDR3, as DNA: TGTGCCAGCTCATCAGGGGTCTCTGGAAACACCATATATTTT. It specifies CASSSGVSGNTIYF. Drawing the rest from reference TRBV18 and TRBJ1-3, the complete variable domain is NAGVMQNPRHLVRRRGQEARLRCSPMKGHSHVYWYRQLPEEGLKFMVYLQKENIIDESGMPKERFSAEFPKEGPSILRIQQVVRGDSAAYFCASSSGVSGNTIYFGEGSWLTVV.

Here the CDR3 DNA reads TGTGCCAGCAGCTCGACAGAAGAGACCCAGTACTTC. Its translation: CASSSTEETQYF. The rearrangement links TRBV11-3 to TRBJ2-5; perhaps TRBD1 as D (5 bases). Trimming took 4 bases from V and 3 from J, leaving 6 bases between them. Germline V gives CDR1 SGHNT, CDR2 YENEEA. There are 12 residues in the CDR3.

The chain links TRBV6-6 to TRBJ2-7; D may be TRBD1 (6 bases). This CDR3 contains 15 residues. V was trimmed by 6 bases and J by 5 bases, leaving 20 bases between them. Germline CDR1 reads MNHNY; CDR2 reads SVGAGI (reference sequence). The CDR3 protein is CASSLGQTGLDEQYF. The CDR3 coding sequence is TGTGCCAGCAGCTTAGGACAGACTGGGTTAGACGAGCAGTACTTC.

The rearrangement joins TRBV19 to TRBJ1-2; 7 nucleotides agree with TRBD1. The trim removed 5 bases at V and 2 bases at J, leaving 5 bases unmatched. CDR1 is LNHDA and CDR2 is SQIVND in the germline V gene (reference sequence). CDR3 length equals 14 residues. The CDR3 DNA follows: TGTGCCAGTAGTCCCGGACAGGCAAACTATGGCTACACCTTC. Protein: CASSPGQANYGYTF.

The chain recombines TRBV5-1 with TRBJ2-1, with D perhaps TRBD1 (5 bases). This CDR3 comprises 14 residues. Germline CDR1 is SGHRS and CDR2 is YFSETQ. V lost 4 bases, J lost 5 bases, and 13 bases lay in between. CDR3 amino acids: CASSPGGANNEQFF. The DNA of the CDR3 is TGCGCCAGCAGCCCGGGTGGGGCTAACAATGAGCAGTTCTTC.

The chain is built from TRBV11-2 and TRBJ1-6; D is ambiguous. Trimming removed 1 base from V and 10 bases from J, with 20 bases in between. Germline V gives CDR1 SGHAT, CDR2 FQNNGV. CDR3 length: 17 residues. CDR3 DNA: TGTGCCAGCAGCTTAGTTCGCGTGTCGGTCCTAGCGTCACCCCTCCACTTT. Its translation: CASSLVRVSVLASPLHF.

The chain combines TRBV5-1 with TRBJ1-6; unclear D gene. Germline V CDR1 and CDR2: SGHRS, YFSETQ. CDR3 size: 16 residues. Trimming removed 3 bases from V and 7 bases from J, with 17 bases in between. The CDR3: CASSSGHSTQNSPLHF. Written as DNA, the CDR3 is TGCGCCAGCAGCTCGGGTCATTCGACCCAGAATTCACCCCTCCACTTT.